This record concerns one T cell receptor (beta chain) sequence. Antigen specificity is unknown. The V gene's germline CDR1 is SQVTM and CDR2 ANQGSEA. J gave up 7 bases and V 6 bases, and 2 bases lay outside the gene matches. The CDR3 length is 12 residues. The data were obtained in a study of cytomegalovirus exposure and HLA in healthy donors. Notes on the study in general: Cytomegalovirus association was listed for approximately 150 TCR beta chains. When presence/absence was analysed, sequencing depth was taken to be roughly uniform across donors.

Amplification used 60 Vbeta primers and 13 Jbeta primers. The protocol was immunoSEQ multiplex PCR, while the TCRdb copy is restricted to in-frame clones and leaves out a portion. The sample carries around 67,000 clones, roughly 80% recorded once. This receptor was taken from a woman aged 25 to 39 in good health and CMV-seropositive. The gene calls are TRBV29-1 and TRBJ1-4; 10 nucleotides agree with TRBD1. Input material: PBMCs. The CDR3 coding sequence is TGCAGCGTCCGGGACAGGGGTGAAAAACTGTTTTTT. Translated: CSVRDRGEKLFF.